Presented here are 26 T cell receptor beta chains from one specimen sequenced in a study of T cell responses to AZD1222 COVID-19 vaccine. Libraries were prepared by immunoSEQ multiplex PCR; TCRdb keeps only in-frame clonotypes and omits some of them. The sample yields 120,000 or so clones, over 75% seen once. This material consisted of peripheral blood, taken on day 0 of AZD1222 vaccination. The receptors here all came from an adult in good health.

Here the CDR3 DNA reads TGTGCCAGCAGTTACTCGACCGGGGGGGACTATGGCTACACCTTC. This encodes CASSYSTGGDYGYTF. This sequence joins TRBV6-5 and TRBJ1-2; possible D gene TRBD1, 5 bases. Germline V gene sequence: CDR1 MNHEY, CDR2 SVGAGI. This CDR3 region has 15 residues. Trimming stripped 0 bases from V and 3 bases from J, with 11 bases between.

A single count supports this clone. This sequence joins TRBV7-3 and TRBJ2-3, with TRBD2 matching 14 bases. Germline V gene data show CDR1 as SGHTA and CDR2 as FQGTGA. CDR3 length: 17 amino acids. V was clipped by 5 bases and J by 2 bases; unmatched bases: 6. CDR3 amino acids: CASSTRLAGGSTDTQYF. CDR3 bases: TGTGCCAGCAGCACCCGACTAGCGGGGGGGTCCACAGATACGCAGTATTTT. Combining the CDR3 with reference TRBV7-3 and TRBJ2-3 gives the whole variable domain GAGVSQTPSNKVTEKGKYVELRCDPISGHTALYWYRQSLGQGPEFLIYFQGTGAADDSGLPNDRFFAVRPEGSVSTLKIQRTERGDSAVYLCASSTRLAGGSTDTQYFGPGTRLTVL.

This chain connects TRBV7-6 to TRBJ1-3, with TRBD1 identical over 9 bases. This CDR3 contains 16 residues. Germline values: CDR1 SGHVS, CDR2 FNYEAQ. Trimming removed 5 bases from V and 0 bases from J; junction bases left unmatched: 5. The CDR3 protein is CASSTGTGSSGNTIYF. CDR3 sequence (DNA): TGTGCCAGCAGCACAGGGACAGGGTCCTCTGGAAACACCATATATTTT.

CDR3 DNA sequence: TGCGCCAGCAGCCAAGATGGAGGGTACCAAGAGACCCAGTACTTC. Translating gives CASSQDGGYQETQYF. The rearrangement joins TRBV4-3 to TRBJ2-5; the D gene is possibly TRBD2 (6 bases). V lost 0 bases, J lost 0 bases, and 8 bases lay in between. The CDR3 consists of 15 residues. Per germline, CDR1 LGHNA and CDR2 YSLEER.

The chain employs TRBV18 and TRBJ2-4, with a possible D match to TRBD2 (5 bases). Looked up from germline, CDR1 is KGHSH and CDR2 is LQKENI. V was shortened by 3 bases and J by 0 bases, with 12 bases between the two germline ends. The CDR3 totals 16 residues. The CDR3 loop is CASSPGHGLAKNIQYF. The CDR3 region has the DNA TGTGCCAGCTCACCGGGTCATGGACTAGCCAAAAACATTCAGTACTTC.

This sequence joins TRBV11-2 and TRBJ1-1; 10 bases match TRBD1. The trim removed 4 bases at V and 1 base at J, leaving 9 bases unmatched. The germline CDR1 and CDR2 sequences are SGHAT and FQNNGV. CDR3 length: 17 amino acids. The CDR3 nucleotides read TGTGCCAGCAGCTCGGGACAGGGGCCTCCAACGAACACTGAAGCTTTCTTT. Translation: CASSSGQGPPTNTEAFF. Based on the CDR3 plus reference TRBV11-2 and TRBJ1-1, the full variable domain is EAGVAQSPRYKIIEKRQSVAFWCNPISGHATLYWYQQILGQGPKLLIQFQNNGVVDDSQLPKDRFSAERLKGVDSTLKIQPAKLEDSAVYLCASSSGQGPPTNTEAFFGQGTRLTVV.

This clone was seen only a few times. This chain uses TRBV5-4 with TRBJ1-3; the D is unclear. The length of the CDR3 is 11 residues. Trimming pared 7 bases from V and 3 bases from J, leaving 5 bases between. The germline gives CDR1 SGHNT, CDR2 YYREEE (reference sequence). The CDR3 region has the DNA TGTGCCAGCCGGGTTGGAAACACCATATATTTT. As protein: CASRVGNTIYF.

The chain is built from TRBV7-8 and TRBJ1-2; D call uncertain. The V gene lost 5 bases and the J gene lost 8 bases, with 12 bases spanning the gap. This CDR3 region has 12 residues. Germline loops: CDR1 SGHVS, CDR2 FQNEAQ. The CDR3 region has the DNA TGTGCCAGCAGCCCCGCCCTGGAGGGCTACACCTTC. It encodes CASSPALEGYTF.

The rearrangement links TRBV25-1 to TRBJ2-1; 10 bases are a match to TRBD2. The CDR3 contains 15 residues. Germline CDR1 reads MGHDK; CDR2 reads SYGVNS. The trim removed 2 bases at V and 8 bases at J, leaving 6 bases unmatched. This CDR3 reads CASSEGLAVGDEQFF. CDR3 coding DNA: TGTGCCAGCAGTGAAGGACTAGCGGTGGGCGATGAGCAGTTCTTC.

This clone was found once. The chain has TRBV5-6 and TRBJ1-1, with 7 bases aligning to TRBD1. The CDR3 extends over 16 amino acids. Germline V gene lookup returns CDR1 SGHDT and CDR2 YYEEEE. With 2 bases clipped from V and 3 bases from J, the junction kept 10 bases outside the gene matches. In DNA form, the CDR3 reads TGTGCCAGCAGCTTTTGGACAGGTCGGGGGGACACTGAAGCTTTCTTT. Translation: CASSFWTGRGDTEAFF.

The chain combines TRBV7-2 with TRBJ1-5, with D tentatively TRBD1 (6 bases). Germline-derived CDR1 and CDR2 are SGHTA and FQGNSA. The CDR3 length is 14 residues. V shed 4 bases and J shed 2 bases, with 9 bases lying between them. DNA for the CDR3: TGTGCCAGCAGCTACAGGGTTGGCAATCAGCCCCAGCATTTT. It encodes CASSYRVGNQPQHF.

This clone has only one observation. The chain carries TRBV29-1 and TRBJ1-6; D is unresolved. The CDR3 spans 15 residues. The germline V gene encodes CDR1 SQVTM and CDR2 ANQGSEA. Trimming took off 4 bases at V and 0 bases at J, with 10 bases between the two ends. CDR3: CSVALESSYNSPLHF. The CDR3 DNA is TGCAGCGTTGCGCTGGAGTCCTCCTATAATTCACCCCTCCACTTT.

The CDR3 loop reads CASSEPRGLNTEAFF. The CDR3 bases are TGTGCCAGCAGTGAACCCCGGGGGTTGAACACTGAAGCTTTCTTT. V gene TRBV6-1 combines with J gene TRBJ1-1, with D possibly TRBD1 on 5 matching bases. CDR1 and CDR2 from the germline V gene are MNHNS and SASEGT. The germline V and J ends were trimmed by 2 bases and 0 bases, with 10 bases remaining between them. This CDR3 comprises 15 residues.

This sequence joins TRBV2 and TRBJ2-1; D is undetermined. Germline CDR1 reads SNHLY; CDR2 reads FYNNEI. The CDR3 sequence is 14 residues long. The germline V and J ends were trimmed by 8 bases and 4 bases, with 15 bases remaining between them. The CDR3 DNA reads as TGTGCCAGCTTCCCCCCGTCTGGATACAATGAGCAGTTCTTC. As protein: CASFPPSGYNEQFF.

This clone appeared a few times. The chain employs TRBV7-2 and TRBJ1-5; D is unclear. Germline V lookup: CDR1 SGHTA, CDR2 FQGNSA. CDR3 size: 15 residues. V lost 1 base to trimming and J lost 0 bases, with 7 bases between them. The CDR3 loop reads CASSLVETSNQPQHF. The CDR3 DNA follows: TGTGCCAGCAGCTTAGTTGAGACTAGCAATCAGCCCCAGCATTTT.

The rearrangement uses TRBV9 and TRBJ1-1; no definite D call. This CDR3 has 14 residues. The germline V and J ends were trimmed by 0 bases and 5 bases, with 11 bases remaining between them. In germline, CDR1 is SGDLS, CDR2 YYNGEE. As DNA, the CDR3 is TGTGCCAGCAGCGTAGGGGTAGTAGGAACTGAAGCTTTCTTT. It encodes CASSVGVVGTEAFF.

This chain uses TRBV11-2 with TRBJ2-2, with 10 bases matching TRBD1. Trimming removed 7 bases from V and 0 bases from J; junction bases left unmatched: 8. CDR1 and CDR2 (germline): SGHAT, FQNNGV. The CDR3 is 17 residues long. The CDR3 sequence is CASTSGQGPSNTGELFF. CDR3 nucleotides: TGTGCCAGCACCTCGGGACAGGGGCCCTCGAACACCGGGGAGCTGTTTTTT.

The CDR3 region has the DNA TGTGCCAGCAGTTTGACAGAGCCTCAGGGCTACACCTTC. Its protein product is CASSLTEPQGYTF. The chain joins TRBV28 to TRBJ1-2, with a possible D match to TRBD1 (5 bases). V was clipped by 3 bases and J by 8 bases, with 13 bases between them. The CDR3 has 13 amino acids. Germline CDR1 is MDHEN and CDR2 is SYDVKM.

The chain employs TRBV18 and TRBJ1-4; D is unclear. V lost 2 bases to trimming and J lost 1 base, with 8 bases between them. This CDR3 has 15 residues. The germline CDR1 and CDR2 sequences are KGHSH and LQKENI. The CDR3 DNA reads TGTGCCAGCTCACCAGGGGAGGTAACTAATGAAAAACTGTTTTTT. As protein: CASSPGEVTNEKLFF.

This chain links TRBV29-1 with TRBJ1-2; 9 bases fit TRBD1. The V gene's germline CDR1 is SQVTM and CDR2 ANQGSEA. The CDR3 runs to 11 residues. Here the CDR3 reads CKGGQGGDYTF. The CDR3 nucleotides are TGCAAGGGGGGACAGGGCGGGGACTACACCTTC.

CDR3 coding DNA: TGCAGTGCTGACTTCCGGGATGAGCAGTTCTTC. Its translation: CSADFRDEQFF. The V and J genes are TRBV20-1 and TRBJ2-1; no clear D. CDR1 and CDR2 from the germline V gene are DFQATT and SNEGSKA (reference sequence). Trimming left V 5 bases short and J 8 bases short, with 10 bases between. There are 11 residues in the CDR3.

The CDR3 bases are TGCGCCAGCAGTGGACTAGCGGGGAATGGTGAGCAGTTCTTC. It specifies CASSGLAGNGEQFF. The chain employs TRBV10-1 and TRBJ2-1; 11 bases are shared with TRBD2. The CDR3 contains 14 residues. The germline V gene encodes CDR1 WNHNN and CDR2 SYGVQD (reference sequence). The V and J ends lost 4 bases and 9 bases, in that order; junction bases with no gene match: 5.

This clone has just a few counts. The J gene is TRBJ2-2, the V gene TRBV7-2, with TRBD1 as a possible D gene (7 bases). CDR1 SGHTA and CDR2 FQGNSA come from the germline V gene. Between the trimmed V and J ends, which lost 5 bases and 7 bases, there was a span of 14 bases. This CDR3 is built from 14 residues. In nucleotides, the CDR3 is TGTGCCAGCAGCCCTCAGGGGGGCAACGGGGAGCTGTTTTTT. It translates to CASSPQGGNGELFF.

The J gene is TRBJ2-7, the V gene TRBV7-8; 9 positions agree with TRBD2. The CDR3 has 16 amino acids. The J segment lost 2 bases and the V segment lost 1 base, leaving 6 bases of the junction unmatched. Looked up from germline, CDR1 is SGHVS and CDR2 is FQNEAQ. The CDR3: CASSLGLAAPTYEQYF. For the CDR3, the DNA is TGTGCCAGCAGCTTAGGACTAGCGGCACCGACCTACGAGCAGTACTTC.

The chain combines TRBV7-2 with TRBJ1-6; D not resolved. Deletions cut 4 bases from V and 0 bases from J, with 13 bases between. The CDR3 sequence is 17 residues long. Germline values: CDR1 SGHTA, CDR2 FQGNSA. Here the CDR3 reads CASSYFTRSSYNSPLHF. The CDR3 coding sequence is TGTGCCAGCAGCTATTTTACACGGAGCTCCTATAATTCACCCCTCCACTTT.

J is TRBJ2-2 and V is TRBV28, with a weak D call TRBD2 (6 bases). The CDR3 runs 15 residues. Germline lookup yields CDR1 MDHEN and CDR2 SYDVKM. Trimming removed 7 bases at V and 0 bases at J, with 12 bases between. CDR3 coding DNA: TGTGCCAGCATTGCGGGGCAGGCGAACACCGGGGAGCTGTTTTTT. Amino acids: CASIAGQANTGELFF.